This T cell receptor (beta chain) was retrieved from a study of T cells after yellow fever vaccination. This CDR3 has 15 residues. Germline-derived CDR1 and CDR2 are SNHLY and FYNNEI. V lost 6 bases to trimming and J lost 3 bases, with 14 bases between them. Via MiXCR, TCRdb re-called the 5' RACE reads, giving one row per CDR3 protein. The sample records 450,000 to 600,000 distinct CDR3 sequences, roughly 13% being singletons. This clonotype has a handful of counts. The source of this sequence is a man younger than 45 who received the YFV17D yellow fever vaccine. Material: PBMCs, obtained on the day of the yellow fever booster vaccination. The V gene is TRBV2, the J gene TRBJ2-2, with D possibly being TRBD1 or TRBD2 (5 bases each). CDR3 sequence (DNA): TGTGCCAGCAGCCGGGACCCTACCTACACCGGGGAGCTGTTTTTT. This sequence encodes CASSRDPTYTGELFF.